Here is one T cell receptor (beta chain) with its context. No antigen is known for it. Profiled with immunoSEQ multiplex PCR; TCRdb holds only in-frame clones, not every one. Of some 30,000 clones in the sample, roughly 84% are singletons; the top ten hold 25% to 30%. This record comes from a study of a mutant IDH1 vaccine in newly diagnosed glioma. Between the trimmed V and J ends, which lost 6 bases and 2 bases, there was a span of 9 bases. Germline lookup yields CDR1 MNHNY and CDR2 SVGAGI (reference sequence). This CDR3 comprises 13 residues. Time point specified: week 47, end of study. All doses held 300 ug of mutant IDH1 20-mer peptide, with topical imiquimod.

Sequenced here: PBMCs, sampled from a glioma patient whose treatment included an IDH1 peptide vaccine. The chain links TRBV6-6 to TRBJ2-3; no clear D gene. The source is a man aged 25 to 45 with glioma. CDR3 in amino acids: CASRVDFTDTQYF. The CDR3 nucleotides are TGTGCCAGCAGGGTTGACTTCACAGATACGCAGTATTTT.